This T cell receptor (beta chain) was sequenced during a study of OX40 agonist ivuxolimab in advanced cancers. Overall study results and limits: On average, CD8+ T cells showed a greater number of expanded clones than CD4+.

Note on this clone: What it recognizes is unknown.

The data were produced by immunoSEQ multiplex PCR, yet TCRdb's version contains in-frame clones alone and is incomplete. Of some 87,000 clones in the sample, less than 95% were seen once. The sample consisted of CD4+ or CD8+ T cells sorted from blood, taken in a trial of the OX40 agonist ivuxolimab. This clonotype was sampled from an adult with an advanced solid tumor such as melanoma, head and neck, liver or kidney cancer.

CDR3 bases: TGCGCCAGCAGCTTGGGGATTAGCGGGAGAGGAACAGATACGCAGTATTTT. It codes for CASSLGISGRGTDTQYF. V is TRBV5-1 and J is TRBJ2-3; 9 bases agree with TRBD2. The CDR3 contains 17 residues. CDR1 is SGHRS, CDR2 YFSETQ, per germline. Trimming removed 0 bases from V and 3 bases from J; junction bases left unmatched: 8.